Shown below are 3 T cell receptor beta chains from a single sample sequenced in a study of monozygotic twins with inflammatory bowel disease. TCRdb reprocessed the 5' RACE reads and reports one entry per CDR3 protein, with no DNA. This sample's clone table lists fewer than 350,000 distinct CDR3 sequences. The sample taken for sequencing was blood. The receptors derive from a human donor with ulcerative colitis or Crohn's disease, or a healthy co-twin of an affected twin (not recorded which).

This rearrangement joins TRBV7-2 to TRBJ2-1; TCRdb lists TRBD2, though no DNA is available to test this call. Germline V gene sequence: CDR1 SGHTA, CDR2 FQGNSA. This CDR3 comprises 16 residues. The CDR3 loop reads CASSLDPAGGGNEQFF.

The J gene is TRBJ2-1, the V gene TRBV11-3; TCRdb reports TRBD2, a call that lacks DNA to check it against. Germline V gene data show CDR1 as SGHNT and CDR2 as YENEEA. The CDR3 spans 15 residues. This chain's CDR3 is CASSATSGRRGEQFF.

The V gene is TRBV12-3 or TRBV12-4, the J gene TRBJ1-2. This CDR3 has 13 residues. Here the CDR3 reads CVSSIGTAYGYTF.